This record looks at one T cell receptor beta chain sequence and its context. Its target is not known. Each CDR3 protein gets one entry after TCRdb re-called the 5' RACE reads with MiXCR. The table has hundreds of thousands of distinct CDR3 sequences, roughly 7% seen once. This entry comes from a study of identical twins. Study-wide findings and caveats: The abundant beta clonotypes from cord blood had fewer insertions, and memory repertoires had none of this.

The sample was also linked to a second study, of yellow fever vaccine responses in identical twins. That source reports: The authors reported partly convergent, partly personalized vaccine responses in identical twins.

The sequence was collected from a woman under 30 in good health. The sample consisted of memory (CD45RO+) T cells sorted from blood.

The CDR3 sequence: CATQELSTDTQYF. For the CDR3, the DNA is TGTGCCACACAGGAACTTAGCACAGATACGCAGTATTTT. The chain joins TRBV9 to TRBJ2-3; D is possibly TRBD1 (5 bases). Germline CDR1 is SGDLS and CDR2 is YYNGEE. There are 13 residues in the CDR3. The V gene lost 9 bases and the J gene lost 0 bases, with 11 bases spanning the gap.